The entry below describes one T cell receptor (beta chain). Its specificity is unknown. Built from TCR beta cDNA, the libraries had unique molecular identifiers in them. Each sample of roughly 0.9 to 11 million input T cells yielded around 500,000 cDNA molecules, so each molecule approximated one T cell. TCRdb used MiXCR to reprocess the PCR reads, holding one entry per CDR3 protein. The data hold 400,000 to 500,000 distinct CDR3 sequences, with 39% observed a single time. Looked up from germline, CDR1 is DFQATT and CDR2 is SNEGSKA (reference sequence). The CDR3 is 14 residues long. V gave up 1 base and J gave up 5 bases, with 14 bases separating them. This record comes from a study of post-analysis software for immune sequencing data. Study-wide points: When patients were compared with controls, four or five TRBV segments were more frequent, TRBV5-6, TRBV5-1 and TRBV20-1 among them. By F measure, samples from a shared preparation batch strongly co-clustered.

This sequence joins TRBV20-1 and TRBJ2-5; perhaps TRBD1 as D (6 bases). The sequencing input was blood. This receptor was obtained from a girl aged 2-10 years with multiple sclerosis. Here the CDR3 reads CSARGGQGRETQYF. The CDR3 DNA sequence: TGCAGTGCTAGAGGGGGGCAGGGAAGGGAGACCCAGTACTTC.